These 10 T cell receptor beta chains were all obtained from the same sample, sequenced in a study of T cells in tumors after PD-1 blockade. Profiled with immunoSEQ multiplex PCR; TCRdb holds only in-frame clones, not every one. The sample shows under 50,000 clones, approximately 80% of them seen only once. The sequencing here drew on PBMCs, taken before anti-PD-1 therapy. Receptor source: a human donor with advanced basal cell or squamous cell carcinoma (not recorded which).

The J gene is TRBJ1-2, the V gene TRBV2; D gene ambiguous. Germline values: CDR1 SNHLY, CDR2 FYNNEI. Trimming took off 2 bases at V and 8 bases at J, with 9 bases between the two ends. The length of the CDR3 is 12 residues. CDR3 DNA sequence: TGTGCCAGCAGTGAAAATCTGACGGGCTACACCTTC. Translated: CASSENLTGYTF.

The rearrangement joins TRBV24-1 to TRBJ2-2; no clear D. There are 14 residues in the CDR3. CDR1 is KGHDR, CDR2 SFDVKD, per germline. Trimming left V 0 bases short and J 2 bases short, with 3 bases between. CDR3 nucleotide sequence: TGTGCCACCAGTGATTTGATAAACACCGGGGAGCTGTTTTTT. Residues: CATSDLINTGELFF.

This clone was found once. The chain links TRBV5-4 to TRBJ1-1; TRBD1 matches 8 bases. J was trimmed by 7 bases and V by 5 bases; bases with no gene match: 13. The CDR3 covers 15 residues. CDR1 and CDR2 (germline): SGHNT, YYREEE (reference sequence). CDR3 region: CASRRNSGQGGEAFF. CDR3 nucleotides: TGTGCCAGCAGACGAAACTCCGGACAGGGCGGTGAAGCTTTCTTT.

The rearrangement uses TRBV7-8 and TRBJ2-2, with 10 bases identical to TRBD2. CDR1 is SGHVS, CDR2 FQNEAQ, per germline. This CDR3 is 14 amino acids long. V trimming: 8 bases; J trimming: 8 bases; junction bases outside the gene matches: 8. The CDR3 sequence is CASRGLAVEGELFF. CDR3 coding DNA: TGTGCCAGCCGTGGACTAGCGGTTGAGGGGGAGCTGTTTTTT. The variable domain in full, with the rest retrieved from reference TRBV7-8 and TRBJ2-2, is GAGVSQSPRYKVAKRGQDVALRCDPISGHVSLFWYQQALGQGPEFLTYFQNEAQLDKSGLPSDRFFAERPEGSVSTLKIQRTQQEDSAVYLCASRGLAVEGELFFGEGSRLTVL.

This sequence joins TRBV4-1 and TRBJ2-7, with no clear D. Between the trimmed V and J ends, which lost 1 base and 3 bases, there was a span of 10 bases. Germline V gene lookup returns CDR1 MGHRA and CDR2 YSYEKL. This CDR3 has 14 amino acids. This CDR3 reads CASSQGLGSYEQYF. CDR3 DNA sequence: TGCGCCAGCAGCCAAGGTCTAGGCAGCTACGAGCAGTACTTC.

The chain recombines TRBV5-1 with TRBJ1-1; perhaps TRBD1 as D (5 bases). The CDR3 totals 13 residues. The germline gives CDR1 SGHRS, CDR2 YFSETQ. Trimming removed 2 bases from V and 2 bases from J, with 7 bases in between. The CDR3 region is CASSFGANTEAFF. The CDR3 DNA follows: TGCGCCAGCAGCTTCGGGGCTAACACTGAAGCTTTCTTT. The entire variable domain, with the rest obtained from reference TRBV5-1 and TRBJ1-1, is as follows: KAGVTQTPRYLIKTRGQQVTLSCSPISGHRSVSWYQQTPGQGLQFLFEYFSETQRNKGNFPGRFSGRQFSNSRSEMNVSTLELGDSALYLCASSFGANTEAFFGQGTRLTVV.

The CDR3 spells CASSLGGMETQYF. DNA of the CDR3: TGTGCCAGCAGTTTAGGGGGGATGGAGACCCAGTACTTC. The chain recombines TRBV12-3 or TRBV12-4 with TRBJ2-5; either TRBD1 or TRBD2 may fit D (5 bases each). The CDR3 has 13 amino acids. V was clipped by 1 base and J by 5 bases, with 8 bases between them.

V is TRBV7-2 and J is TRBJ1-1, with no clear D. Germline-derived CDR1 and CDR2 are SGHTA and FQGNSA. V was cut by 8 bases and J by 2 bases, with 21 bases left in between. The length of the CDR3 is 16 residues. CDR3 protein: CASQLKVLTTNTEAFF. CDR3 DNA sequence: TGTGCCAGCCAACTAAAGGTACTGACAACCAACACTGAAGCTTTCTTT.

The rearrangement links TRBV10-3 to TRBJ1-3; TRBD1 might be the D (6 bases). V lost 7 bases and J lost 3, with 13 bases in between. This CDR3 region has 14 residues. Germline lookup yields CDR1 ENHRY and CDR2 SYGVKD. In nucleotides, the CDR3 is TGTGCCATCACTGGACAGCGTAGTGGAAACACCATATATTTT. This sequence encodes CAITGQRSGNTIYF.

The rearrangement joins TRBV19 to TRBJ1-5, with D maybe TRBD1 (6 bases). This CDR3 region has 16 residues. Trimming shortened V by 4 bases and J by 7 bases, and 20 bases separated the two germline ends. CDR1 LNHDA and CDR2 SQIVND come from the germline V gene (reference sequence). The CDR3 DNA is TGTGCCAGTAGTAGGCCCCCGGGGGGCAAAGGGCAGCCCCAGCATTTT. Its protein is CASSRPPGGKGQPQHF.